The 10 T cell receptor beta chains presented below share a single source sample, sequenced in a study of blood T cell repertoires in COVID-19. Profiled with immunoSEQ multiplex PCR; TCRdb holds only in-frame clones, not every one. The sample includes about 140,000 clones, around 80% of them seen just once. Source material: peripheral blood. Receptors originate from a woman of 80 years or more with active or convalescent COVID-19.

The V and J genes are TRBV24-1 and TRBJ2-1, with D uncertain. This CDR3 has 12 residues. The ends were cut back, 0 bases at V and 7 bases at J, with 3 bases in the middle. Germline CDR1 KGHDR, CDR2 SFDVKD. The DNA of the CDR3 is TGTGCCACCAGTGATTTGGTAAATGAGCAGTTCTTC. It is translated as CATSDLVNEQFF.

This sequence joins TRBV23-1 and TRBJ1-1, with D unresolved. TRBV23-1 is labeled an ORF, and its function is uncertain. The CDR3 contains 18 residues. Trimming shortened V by 7 bases and J by 0 bases, and 24 bases separated the two germline ends. CDR3 DNA sequence: TGCGCCAGCATTCCCCCCTTGTCGGGTGCAGTAATGAACACTGAAGCTTTCTTT. It yields the protein CASIPPLSGAVMNTEAFF.

The V and J genes are TRBV7-6 and TRBJ1-1, with D perhaps TRBD1 (6 bases). The V gene lost 1 base and the J gene lost 6 bases, with 21 bases spanning the gap. Per germline, CDR1 SGHVS and CDR2 FNYEAQ. The CDR3 loop spans 17 amino acids. DNA for the CDR3: TGTGCCAGCAGCTTAGTTCCAACTGTGGGGACATCTCCTGAAGCTTTCTTT. Translation gives CASSLVPTVGTSPEAFF.

Comment on this clone: Other DNA sequences of this sample code for an identical CDR3. The genes are TRBV7-6 and TRBJ2-5, with D possibly being TRBD2 (6 bases). Trimming removed 2 bases at V and 5 bases at J, with 9 bases between. Germline CDR1 reads SGHVS; CDR2 reads FNYEAQ. This CDR3 spans 13 amino acids. In DNA, the CDR3 is TGTGCCAGCAGCTTATCGGGACTGGAGACCCAGTACTTC. Its translation: CASSLSGLETQYF.

V and J are TRBV28 and TRBJ1-5; 7 bases match TRBD1. Trimming removed 3 bases from V and 6 bases from J; junction bases left unmatched: 11. The V gene's germline CDR1 is MDHEN and CDR2 SYDVKM. The CDR3 runs 16 residues. The CDR3 bases are TGTGCCAGCAGTTTCCCGCAGGGGGAGAGTTTTCAGCCCCAGCATTTT. It is translated as CASSFPQGESFQPQHF. Full variable domain (rest looked up from reference TRBV28 and TRBJ1-5): DVKVTQSSRYLVKRTGEKVFLECVQDMDHENMFWYRQDPGLGLRLIYFSYDVKMKEKGDIPEGYSVSREKKERFSLILESASTNQTSMYLCASSFPQGESFQPQHFGDGTRLSIL.

The J gene is TRBJ2-5, the V gene TRBV5-8; D call uncertain. V was trimmed by 6 bases and J by 4 bases, leaving 16 bases between them. Germline V gene data show CDR1 as SGHTS and CDR2 as YDEGEE. The CDR3 consists of 14 residues. The CDR3 nucleotides read TGTGCCAGCATGGCGGCCAAATATCGAGAGACCCAGTACTTC. This codes for CASMAAKYRETQYF.

This chain uses TRBV13 with TRBJ1-5, with a weak D call TRBD1 (6 bases). CDR1 and CDR2 (germline): PRHDT, FYEKMQ (reference sequence). V lost 5 bases to trimming and J lost 3 bases, with 8 bases between them. The CDR3 runs 13 residues. CDR3 in amino acids: CASSQGHNQPQHF. The CDR3 coding sequence is TGTGCCAGCAGCCAGGGACACAATCAGCCCCAGCATTTT.

This clone showed up just once. In DNA, the CDR3 is TGTGCCAGCAGCTCAAACAGGGGGGTAACTGAAGCTTTCTTT. This gives the protein CASSSNRGVTEAFF. J is TRBJ1-1 and V is TRBV11-2; 8 bases line up with TRBD1. With 4 bases clipped from V and 5 bases from J, the junction kept 6 bases outside the gene matches. This CDR3 is 14 amino acids long. Germline CDR1 SGHAT, CDR2 FQNNGV.

J is TRBJ1-3 and V is TRBV5-1; D gene uncertain. Germline assignment: CDR1 SGHRS and CDR2 YFSETQ. The CDR3 covers 16 residues. Between the trimmed V and J ends, which lost 4 bases and 0 bases, there was a span of 14 bases. The CDR3 protein is CASSRTSLSSGNTIYF. In nucleotides, the CDR3 is TGCGCCAGCAGCCGTACCTCGCTGAGCTCTGGAAACACCATATATTTT.

The chain uses TRBV11-1 and TRBJ2-2; 9 nucleotides match TRBD1. V lost 5 bases to trimming and J lost 1 base; unmatched junction nucleotides: 2. The CDR3 contains 15 residues. Germline V CDR1 and CDR2: SGHAT, FQDESV (reference sequence). CDR3 protein: CASSETGGNTGELFF. The CDR3 DNA is TGTGCCAGCAGCGAGACAGGGGGGAACACCGGGGAGCTGTTTTTT.